Listed below are T cell receptor beta chains from one sample, sequenced in a study of T cells in Graves' hyperthyroidism and ophthalmopathy. TCRdb redid the calling of the multiplex PCR reads with MiXCR, one entry per CDR3 protein. This sample has roughly 420,000 distinct CDR3 sequences, with 15% to 17% found just once. The sequencing sample was made of blood. Every receptor here comes from a woman in her late teens or twenties with Graves' hyperthyroidism. Each CDR3 is given with its conserved first and last residue. D genes are given only for firm matches. Some rows have no size entry. The others give once, few or many, or a class for an expanded clone.

>TRBV3-1|TRBD1|once|TRBJ2-7
CASGRGQPPYEQYF
TGTGCCAGCGGACGGGGACAGCCCCCCTACGAGCAGTACTTC
>TRBV7-8|TRBD2|few|TRBJ2-5
CASSDKREKGQETQYF
TGTGCCAGCAGCGATAAGCGGGAGAAGGGGCAAGAGACCCAGTACTTC
>TRBV2|.|many|TRBJ2-7
CASRRNGEQYF
TGTGCCAGCAGGAGAAACGGGGAGCAGTACTTC
>TRBV18|TRBD1|many|TRBJ1-1
CASSPNRGTNTEAFF
TGTGCCAGCTCACCAAACAGGGGGACGAACACTGAAGCTTTCTTT
>TRBV5-1|TRBD1|.|TRBJ1-2
CASSLGGQGLKGYTF
TGCGCCAGCAGCTTGGGGGGACAGGGGCTGAAGGGCTACACCTTC
>TRBV11-3|.|many|TRBJ2-2
CASSLEWTEHTGELFF
TGTGCCAGCAGCTTAGAGTGGACAGAACACACCGGGGAGCTGTTTTTT
>TRBV12-3/TRBV12-4|.|many|TRBJ1-3
CASSPRALRSSGNTIYF
TGTGCCAGCAGTCCAAGGGCACTACGGTCCTCTGGAAACACCATATATTTT
>TRBV6-1|.|few|TRBJ1-5
CASTAGPNQPQHF
TGTGCCAGCACGGCGGGGCCTAATCAGCCCCAGCATTTT
>TRBV3-1|.|.|TRBJ2-3
CASSQGLSGTDTQYF
TGTGCCAGCAGCCAAGGCTTATCCGGCACAGATACGCAGTATTTT
>TRBV7-9|.|.|TRBJ2-7
CASSLRANEQYF
TGTGCCAGCAGCTTACGGGCCAACGAGCAGTACTTC
>TRBV12-3/TRBV12-4|TRBD2|few|TRBJ2-1
CASKGLAGVYEQFF
TGTGCCAGCAAGGGACTAGCGGGAGTCTATGAGCAGTTCTTC
>TRBV18|TRBD2|few|TRBJ2-1
CASSPFSSGTDYNYNEQFF
TGTGCCAGCTCACCATTTTCTAGCGGGACCGATTACAATTACAATGAGCAGTTCTTC
>TRBV12-3/TRBV12-4|TRBD1|.|TRBJ1-4
CASSLSQGAEKLFF
TGTGCCAGCAGTTTATCTCAGGGGGCGGAAAAACTGTTTTTT
>TRBV19|TRBD2|many|TRBJ2-1
CASSPGLGGREQFF
TGTGCCAGTAGTCCCGGACTAGGTGGGAGGGAGCAGTTCTTC
>TRBV29-1|.|many|TRBJ2-1
CSGQVGSGEQFF
TGCAGCGGGCAAGTGGGGTCGGGTGAGCAGTTCTTC
>TRBV5-5|.|few|TRBJ2-7
CASSETVGMDYEQYF
TGTGCCAGCAGCGAAACGGTCGGGATGGACTACGAGCAGTACTTC